This T cell receptor beta chain is from a study of CD8+ T cells in alopecia areata. For this clone: The antigen remains undetermined.

This CDR3 has 11 residues. V gave up 2 bases and J gave up 6 bases, with 4 bases separating them. Germline-derived CDR1 and CDR2 are SGHTA and FQGNSA. Treatment in this sample: oral pan-JAK inhibitor, 5-10 mg twice daily. Separation by sorting yielded CD4+ and CD8+ T cells from PBMCs. The study, taken as a whole, reports: Both scalp clonality and the expanded CD8+ clones among the top 100 showed a significant decrease with tofacitinib. Clarity of TCR sharing across patients fell short of that in mice, possibly HLA-related.

Extracted RNA was reverse transcribed, and the resulting cDNA served as sequencing template. Only in-frame clones appear in the TCRdb table, and some are missing; sequencing was by immunoSEQ multiplex PCR. The top ten clones hold around 3.9% of a sample with more than 200,000 clones, over 60% of them seen once. The sequence was collected from a human donor with alopecia areata. The sample consisted of CD4+ T cells sorted from blood, taken at week 4, from a patient treated with tofacitinib. This rearrangement joins TRBV7-2 to TRBJ2-5; D ambiguous. CDR3 in DNA: TGTGCCAGCAGCTTATCGAAGACCCAGTACTTC. Translated, it gives CASSLSKTQYF.